The T cell receptor beta chain under discussion was sequenced for a study of T cells in Graves' hyperthyroidism and ophthalmopathy. Notes on the study in general: Ophthalmopathy onset followed model prediction by a median about six months.

Each ophthalmopathy patient scored at least 3 on the Clinical Activity Score and at least 4 on NOSPECS grade, with duration under 3 months. The PBMCs were taken from under 12 ml of fresh peripheral blood. Germline CDR1 reads WNHNN; CDR2 reads SYGVQD (reference sequence). V was clipped by 6 bases and J by 8 bases; unmatched bases: 17. CDR3 length equals 16 residues. Using RNA transcripts as the source, TCR beta CDR3 regions were amplified. The primer set for the first-round RT-PCR of the TCR CDR3 was HTBI. One entry per CDR3 protein, called by TCRdb with MiXCR from the multiplex PCR reads. The table includes 600,000 to 650,000 distinct CDR3 sequences, roughly 20% detected once. For this clonotype: Antigen specificity is unknown.

The sample comprised blood. The receptor comes from a man in his thirties or forties with Graves' ophthalmopathy. The gene calls are TRBV10-1 and TRBJ1-2, with 8 bases lining up with TRBD1. CDR3 bases: TGCGCCAGCAGACATGAGCAGGACAGGGTGTCGGAAGGCTACACCTTC. Translated: CASRHEQDRVSEGYTF.